This T cell receptor beta chain stems from a study of blood T cells in healthy people across ages. The V gene's germline CDR1 is SQVTM and CDR2 ANQGSEA. With 4 bases removed from V and 3 bases from J, the gap between germline ends came to 13 bases. The CDR3 is made up of 13 amino acids. Sample-barcoded 5' priming and a J-beta primer mix drove a second PCR of about 6 to 12 cycles. TCRdb analysed the 5' RACE reads with MiXCR anew, one entry per CDR3 protein. The table records over 1,300,000 distinct CDR3 sequences, around 55% of them present only once. The chain is built from TRBV29-1 and TRBJ2-7; D is possibly TRBD2 (7 bases). The sequenced sample consisted of blood. The sequence was obtained from a man between 18 and 35 years old in good health. In nucleotides, the CDR3 is TGCAGCGTTGGGGGGGCTAGCGGCTACGAGCAGTACTTC. Translated, it gives CSVGGASGYEQYF.